This paragraph covers one TCR beta chain sequence. Its cognate antigen is unknown. This sample is part of a study of CXCR3-negative and CXCR3-positive naive CD8 T cells. Study-level points and caveats: Once cells were cryopreserved, CXCR3 expression went down partly, and most assays used fresh PBMCs. Relative to memory CD8+ cells, whose diversity was much lower, both naive subsets had comparably high diversity. Across naive subsets, surface CD5 expression was comparable, and TCR strength was inferred from properties of the TRB CDR3. Comparison of naive cells showed more hydrophobic TRB CDR3s in CXCR3-positive than in CXCR3-negative naive cells.

In germline, CDR1 is SQVTM, CDR2 ANQGSEA. This CDR3 has 14 residues. With UMI labels, 5' RACE was used to prepare the TRB cDNA libraries. TCRdb processed the 5' RACE reads again and assigns one entry to each CDR3 protein, with no DNA. The sample has approximately 100,000 distinct CDR3 sequences. Naive CD8+ T cells had a CD45RO-CCR7+CD27+CD95- phenotype. Sequencing used naive CXCR3+ CD8+ T cells from blood. Subset in this sample: CD45RO-CCR7+CD27+CD95- naive CD8+ T cells expressing CXCR3 (TNR3+). The chain carries TRBV29-1 and TRBJ2-7; lacking DNA, the TRBD1 call made by TCRdb goes unchecked. This clonotype originated in a human donor in good health. Some clones in this sample may be carry-over from other donors' samples. Here the CDR3 reads CSVELTDRDYEQYF.